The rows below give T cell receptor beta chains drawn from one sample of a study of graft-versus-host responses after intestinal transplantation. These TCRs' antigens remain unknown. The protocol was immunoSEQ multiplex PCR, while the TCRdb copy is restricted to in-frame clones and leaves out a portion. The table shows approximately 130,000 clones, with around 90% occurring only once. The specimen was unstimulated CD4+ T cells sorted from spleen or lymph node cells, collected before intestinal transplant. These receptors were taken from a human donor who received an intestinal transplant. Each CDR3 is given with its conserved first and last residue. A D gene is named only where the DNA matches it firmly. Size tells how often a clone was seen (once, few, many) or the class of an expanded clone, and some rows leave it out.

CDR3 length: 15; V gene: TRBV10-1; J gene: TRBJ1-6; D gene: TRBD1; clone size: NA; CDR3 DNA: TGCGCCAGCAGTCCTCATACAGGGGACAATTCACCCCTCCACTTT; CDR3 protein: CASSPHTGDNSPLHF
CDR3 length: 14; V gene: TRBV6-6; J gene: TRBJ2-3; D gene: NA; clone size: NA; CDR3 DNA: TGTGCCAGCAGACCACCTCGCGGGACAGATACGCAGTATTTT; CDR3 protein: CASRPPRGTDTQYF
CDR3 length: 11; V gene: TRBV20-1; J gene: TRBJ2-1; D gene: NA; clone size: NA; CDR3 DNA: TGCAGTGCTGGAACCACGGGCGAGCAGTTCTTC; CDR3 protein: CSAGTTGEQFF
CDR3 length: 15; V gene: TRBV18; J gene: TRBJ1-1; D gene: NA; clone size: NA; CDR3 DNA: TGTGCCAGCTCACCACGGGCAGCCATGAACACTGAAGCTTTCTTT; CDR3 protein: CASSPRAAMNTEAFF
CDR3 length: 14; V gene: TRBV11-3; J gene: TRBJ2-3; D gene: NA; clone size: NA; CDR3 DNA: TGTGCCAGCAGCCCAGGTGCTAGTTCCGATACGCAGTATTTT; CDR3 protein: CASSPGASSDTQYF
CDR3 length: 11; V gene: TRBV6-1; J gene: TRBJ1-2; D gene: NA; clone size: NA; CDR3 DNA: TGTGCCAGCAATACGGTGGGAGGCTACACCTTC; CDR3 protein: CASNTVGGYTF
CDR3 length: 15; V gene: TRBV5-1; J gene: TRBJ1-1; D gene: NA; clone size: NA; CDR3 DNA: TGCGCCAGCAGCCCGTCCGGGACCGGGAACACTGAAGCTTTCTTT; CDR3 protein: CASSPSGTGNTEAFF
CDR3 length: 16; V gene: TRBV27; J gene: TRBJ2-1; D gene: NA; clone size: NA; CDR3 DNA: TGTGCCAGCAGTTTATCTCAGGGACCCCCCTCCGAGGAGCAGTTCTTC; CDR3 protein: CASSLSQGPPSEEQFF
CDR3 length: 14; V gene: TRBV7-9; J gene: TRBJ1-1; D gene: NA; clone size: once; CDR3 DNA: TGTGCCAGCAGCTTATACCAGGTAAACACTGAAGCTTTCTTT; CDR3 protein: CASSLYQVNTEAFF
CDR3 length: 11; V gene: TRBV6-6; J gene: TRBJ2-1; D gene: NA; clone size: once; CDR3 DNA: TGTGTGACCAGCTATAGATATGAGCAGTTCTTC; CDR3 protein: CVTSYRYEQFF
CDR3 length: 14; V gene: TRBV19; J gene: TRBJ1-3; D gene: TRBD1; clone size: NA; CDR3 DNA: TGTGCCAGTAGTCCAGGGGGCCTTGGAAACACCATATATTTT; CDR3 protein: CASSPGGLGNTIYF
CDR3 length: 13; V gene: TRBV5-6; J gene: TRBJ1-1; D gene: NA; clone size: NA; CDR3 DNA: TGTGCCAGCAGCCTAGGTTGGAACACTGAAGCTTTCTTT; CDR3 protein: CASSLGWNTEAFF
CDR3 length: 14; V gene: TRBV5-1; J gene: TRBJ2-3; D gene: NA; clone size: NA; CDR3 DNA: TGCGCCAGCAGCTCCGCCAGCGGTACAGATACGCAGTATTTT; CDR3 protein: CASSSASGTDTQYF
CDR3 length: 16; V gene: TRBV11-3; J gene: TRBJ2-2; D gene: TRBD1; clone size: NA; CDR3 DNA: TGTGCCAGCAGCCATGGGACAGCAAGAGGCGCCGGGGAGCTGTTTTTT; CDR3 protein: CASSHGTARGAGELFF
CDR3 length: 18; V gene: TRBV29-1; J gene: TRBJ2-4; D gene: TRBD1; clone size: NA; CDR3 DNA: TGCAGCGTTGATCTTGGGACAGGGGGCTCGTCTGGCAAAAACATTCAGTACTTC; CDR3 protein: CSVDLGTGGSSGKNIQYF
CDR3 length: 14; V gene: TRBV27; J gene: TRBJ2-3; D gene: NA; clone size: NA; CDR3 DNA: TGTGCCAGCAGTTTAGGGCAAAGCACAGATACGCAGTATTTT; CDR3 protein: CASSLGQSTDTQYF
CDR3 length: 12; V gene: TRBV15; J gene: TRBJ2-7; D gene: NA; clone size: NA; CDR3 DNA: TGTGCCACCAGCAGCAGGGGCCGGGAGCAGTACTTC; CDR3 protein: CATSSRGREQYF
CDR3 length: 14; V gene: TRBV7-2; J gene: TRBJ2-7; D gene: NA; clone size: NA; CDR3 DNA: TGTGCCAGCAGCGGTAGTGGGGCAACCTACGAGCAGTACTTC; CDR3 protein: CASSGSGATYEQYF
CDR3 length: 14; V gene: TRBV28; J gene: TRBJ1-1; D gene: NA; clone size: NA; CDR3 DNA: TGTGCCAGCAGTTCCCCACAGGGTGCCTCTGAAGCTTTCTTT; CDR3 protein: CASSSPQGASEAFF